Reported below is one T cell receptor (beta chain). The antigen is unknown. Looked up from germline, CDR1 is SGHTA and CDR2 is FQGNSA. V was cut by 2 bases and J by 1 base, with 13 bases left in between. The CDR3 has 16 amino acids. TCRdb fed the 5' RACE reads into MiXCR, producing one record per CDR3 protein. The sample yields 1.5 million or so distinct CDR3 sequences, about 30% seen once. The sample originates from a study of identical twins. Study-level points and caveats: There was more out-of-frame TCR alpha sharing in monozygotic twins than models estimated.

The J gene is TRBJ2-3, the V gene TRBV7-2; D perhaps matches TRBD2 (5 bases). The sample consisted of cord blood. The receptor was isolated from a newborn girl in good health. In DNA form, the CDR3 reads TGTGCCAGCAGCTTAAGAGGAAGCGGCCGCACAGATACGCAGTATTTT. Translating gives CASSLRGSGRTDTQYF.